This paragraph covers one TCR beta chain sequence. Positive CCR7 selection of CD45RO-negative cells yielded the naive CD8 cells, and terminally differentiated effector memory CD45RA+ cells were excluded. These data belong to a study of shared clonotypes between healthy human individuals. TCRdb's copy holds only in-frame clones and misses some; the assay was immunoSEQ multiplex PCR. In the table there are around 1.9 million clones, approximately 94% of which are singletons. V lost 3 bases and J lost 4; bases outside the gene matches: 2. The CDR3 runs 13 residues. Germline CDR1 reads MGHRA; CDR2 reads YSYEKL.

The specimen was naive CD8+ T cells from PBMCs. This receptor was identified in a young man in good health. Some clones in this sample may be carry-over from other donors' samples. The chain employs TRBV4-1 and TRBJ1-2, with 7 bases matching TRBD1. The CDR3: CASSQTGIYGYTF. The CDR3 bases are TGCGCCAGCAGCCAGACAGGGATCTATGGCTACACCTTC.